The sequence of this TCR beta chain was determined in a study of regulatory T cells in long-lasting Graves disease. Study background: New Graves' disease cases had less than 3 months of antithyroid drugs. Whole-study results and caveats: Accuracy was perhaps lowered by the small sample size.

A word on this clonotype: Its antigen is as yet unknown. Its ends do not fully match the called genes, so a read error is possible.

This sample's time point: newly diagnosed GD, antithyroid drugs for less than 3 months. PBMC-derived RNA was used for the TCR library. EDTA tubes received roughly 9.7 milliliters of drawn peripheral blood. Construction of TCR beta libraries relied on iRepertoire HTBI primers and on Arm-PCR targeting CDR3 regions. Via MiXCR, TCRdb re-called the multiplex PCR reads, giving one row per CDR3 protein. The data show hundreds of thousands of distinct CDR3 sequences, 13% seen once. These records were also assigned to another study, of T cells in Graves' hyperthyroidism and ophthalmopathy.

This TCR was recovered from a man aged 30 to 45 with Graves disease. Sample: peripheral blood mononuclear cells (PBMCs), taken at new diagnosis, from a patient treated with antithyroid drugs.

The CDR3 loop is CAWSVDVQLGFF. The CDR3 nucleotides read TGTGCCTGGAGTGTAGATGTACAGTTAGGTTTCTTT. The chain carries TRBV30 and TRBJ2-3; D gene ambiguous. The CDR3 covers 12 residues. Germline V gene data show CDR1 as GTSNPN and CDR2 as SVGIG (reference sequence).